This is a list of T cell receptor beta chains from one sample in a study of patients and donors after allogeneic stem cell transplantation. TCRdb processed the RT-PCR reads anew with MiXCR; each CDR3 protein has one entry. This table has about 160,000 distinct CDR3 sequences, about 29% appearing once. The sequenced sample was blood, either unsorted or a sorted T cell fraction (not recorded which). Receptors originate from a human donor who was either an allogeneic HSCT recipient or a stem cell or donor lymphocyte infusion donor (not recorded which). It is not recorded whose cells these are; they may come from a transplant donor. CDR3s include the opening cysteine and the closing phenylalanine or tryptophan. Each record gives: D gene, clone size, V gene, J gene, CDR3 protein, CDR3 DNA. D genes are given only for firm matches. For some rows the clone size is stated as once, few or many, or as a class when expanded; others skip it.

d_gene: -; abundance: many; v_gene: TRBV20-1; j_gene: TRBJ1-1; CDR3aa: CSAPAQNTEAFF; CDR3nt: TGCAGTGCTCCAGCCCAGAACACTGAAGCTTTCTTT
d_gene: -; abundance: -; v_gene: TRBV12-3/TRBV12-4; j_gene: TRBJ2-7; CDR3aa: CASSFLTGEQYF; CDR3nt: TGTGCCAGCAGTTTTCTGACGGGCGAGCAGTACTTC
d_gene: -; abundance: -; v_gene: TRBV7-3; j_gene: TRBJ1-1; CDR3aa: CASSLTRRGANTEAFF; CDR3nt: TGTGCCAGCAGCTTAACGCGGAGGGGGGCGAACACTGAAGCTTTCTTT
d_gene: TRBD2; abundance: -; v_gene: TRBV29-1; j_gene: TRBJ2-1; CDR3aa: CSVEGRWREGHIEQFF; CDR3nt: TGCAGCGTTGAAGGGAGGTGGCGGGAGGGCCACATTGAGCAGTTCTTC
d_gene: -; abundance: -; v_gene: TRBV24-1; j_gene: TRBJ2-3; CDR3aa: CATSLTAGTDTQYF; CDR3nt: TGTGCCACCAGCCTAACAGCGGGCACAGATACGCAGTATTTT
d_gene: -; abundance: few; v_gene: TRBV12-3/TRBV12-4; j_gene: TRBJ2-3; CDR3aa: CASSSPPGADTQYF; CDR3nt: TGTGCCAGCAGTTCCCCCCCTGGGGCAGATACGCAGTATTTT
d_gene: -; abundance: few; v_gene: TRBV4-2; j_gene: TRBJ2-4; CDR3aa: CASSQVVGDIQYF; CDR3nt: TGTGCCAGCAGCCAAGTGGTGGGAGACATTCAGTACTTC
d_gene: TRBD2; abundance: -; v_gene: TRBV2; j_gene: TRBJ2-7; CDR3aa: CASNDGTSGSNEQYF; CDR3nt: TGTGCCAGCAACGACGGGACTAGCGGGTCCAACGAGCAGTACTTC
d_gene: TRBD1; abundance: -; v_gene: TRBV10-3; j_gene: TRBJ2-3; CDR3aa: CAAGQGRSSTDTQYF; CDR3nt: TGTGCCGCCGGACAGGGAAGATCTAGCACAGATACGCAGTATTTT
d_gene: TRBD2; abundance: -; v_gene: TRBV20-1; j_gene: TRBJ2-7; CDR3aa: CSARGPSGSYEQYF; CDR3nt: TGCAGTGCCCGCGGGCCTAGCGGGAGTTACGAGCAGTACTTC
d_gene: -; abundance: -; v_gene: TRBV29-1; j_gene: TRBJ2-7; CDR3aa: CSVVGQFYEQYF; CDR3nt: TGCAGCGTTGTGGGCCAATTCTACGAGCAGTACTTC
d_gene: TRBD2; abundance: once; v_gene: TRBV12-3/TRBV12-4; j_gene: TRBJ2-3; CDR3aa: CASRAGVGSDTQYF; CDR3nt: TGTGCCAGCCGGGCGGGAGTAGGGTCAGATACGCAGTATTTT
d_gene: TRBD1; abundance: few; v_gene: TRBV20-1; j_gene: TRBJ1-5; CDR3aa: CSAVTGAEPQHF; CDR3nt: TGCAGTGCCGTGACAGGGGCAGAGCCCCAGCATTTT
d_gene: -; abundance: many; v_gene: TRBV28; j_gene: TRBJ1-1; CDR3aa: CASRSEVMRAFF; CDR3nt: TGTGCCAGCAGGTCCGAGGTTATGAGAGCTTTCTTT
d_gene: -; abundance: -; v_gene: TRBV20-1; j_gene: TRBJ2-1; CDR3aa: CSAPPWGDEQFF; CDR3nt: TGCAGTGCTCCCCCCTGGGGGGATGAGCAGTTCTTC
d_gene: TRBD1; abundance: -; v_gene: TRBV10-3; j_gene: TRBJ2-1; CDR3aa: CAISASDPGQETYNEQFF; CDR3nt: TGTGCCATCAGTGCCTCTGACCCGGGACAGGAAACCTACAATGAGCAGTTCTTC
d_gene: -; abundance: -; v_gene: TRBV5-1; j_gene: TRBJ2-6; CDR3aa: CASSRPAGANVLTF; CDR3nt: TGCGCCAGCAGCAGGCCGGCTGGGGCCAACGTCCTGACTTTC
d_gene: -; abundance: -; v_gene: TRBV20-1; j_gene: TRBJ1-5; CDR3aa: CSAVGHSQGWGQPQHF; CDR3nt: TGCAGTGCTGTTGGCCACTCCCAGGGATGGGGTCAGCCCCAGCATTTT
d_gene: -; abundance: -; v_gene: TRBV4-3; j_gene: TRBJ2-1; CDR3aa: CASSRRGYRRDNEQFF; CDR3nt: TGCGCCAGCAGCCGAAGGGGGTACAGGAGGGACAATGAGCAGTTCTTC
d_gene: -; abundance: few; v_gene: TRBV20-1; j_gene: TRBJ1-5; CDR3aa: CSARAGDFNQPQHF; CDR3nt: TGCAGTGCTAGGGCAGGGGACTTCAATCAGCCCCAGCATTTT
d_gene: TRBD1; abundance: few; v_gene: TRBV7-2; j_gene: TRBJ2-2; CDR3aa: CAITGTAVAGELFF; CDR3nt: TGTGCCATAACCGGGACAGCCGTCGCCGGGGAGCTGTTTTTT
d_gene: -; abundance: -; v_gene: TRBV12-3/TRBV12-4; j_gene: TRBJ2-5; CDR3aa: CASSPYRGPEFETQYF; CDR3nt: TGTGCCAGCAGCCCCTATCGGGGGCCGGAGTTTGAGACCCAGTACTTC
d_gene: -; abundance: -; v_gene: TRBV9; j_gene: TRBJ2-1; CDR3aa: CASSARGNEQFF; CDR3nt: TGTGCCAGCAGCGCCCGCGGGAATGAGCAGTTCTTC
d_gene: TRBD1; abundance: -; v_gene: TRBV5-1; j_gene: TRBJ1-6; CDR3aa: CASSLLGQGNSPLHF; CDR3nt: TGCGCCAGCAGCCTCCTGGGACAGGGGAATTCACCCCTCCACTTT
d_gene: TRBD1; abundance: -; v_gene: TRBV5-1; j_gene: TRBJ1-5; CDR3aa: CASKRGTGQGQPQHF; CDR3nt: TGCGCCAGCAAAAGGGGGACAGGGCAAGGTCAGCCCCAGCATTTT
d_gene: -; abundance: -; v_gene: TRBV10-3; j_gene: TRBJ1-1; CDR3aa: CAISSPGNTEAFF; CDR3nt: TGTGCCATCAGTTCGCCGGGGAACACTGAAGCTTTCTTT
d_gene: -; abundance: few; v_gene: TRBV5-8; j_gene: TRBJ2-4; CDR3aa: CASSLQAKNIQYF; CDR3nt: TGTGCCAGCAGCTTGCAAGCCAAAAACATTCAGTACTTC
d_gene: -; abundance: -; v_gene: TRBV6-5; j_gene: TRBJ1-5; CDR3aa: CASSYWADQPQHF; CDR3nt: TGTGCCAGCAGTTACTGGGCCGATCAGCCCCAGCATTTT
d_gene: -; abundance: -; v_gene: TRBV29-1; j_gene: TRBJ2-3; CDR3aa: CSVPTEVSYTDTQYF; CDR3nt: TGCAGCGTACCGACAGAAGTCAGTTACACAGATACGCAGTATTTT
d_gene: -; abundance: few; v_gene: TRBV27; j_gene: TRBJ1-2; CDR3aa: CASSLFGGSDNYGYTF; CDR3nt: TGTGCCAGCAGCCTCTTTGGGGGGTCGGATAACTATGGCTACACCTTC
d_gene: TRBD2; abundance: -; v_gene: TRBV18; j_gene: TRBJ2-1; CDR3aa: CASSLVAGGLYNEQFF; CDR3nt: TGTGCCAGCTCATTAGTAGCGGGAGGGCTCTACAATGAGCAGTTCTTC
d_gene: -; abundance: -; v_gene: TRBV4-2; j_gene: TRBJ1-1; CDR3aa: CASSQDFRGRSTEAFF; CDR3nt: TGTGCCAGCAGCCAAGATTTTCGGGGGAGGAGCACTGAAGCTTTCTTT
d_gene: TRBD1; abundance: many; v_gene: TRBV5-1; j_gene: TRBJ1-4; CDR3aa: CASRADREGEKLFF; CDR3nt: TGCGCCAGCAGGGCCGACAGGGAGGGTGAAAAACTGTTTTTT
d_gene: -; abundance: few; v_gene: TRBV20-1; j_gene: TRBJ2-3; CDR3aa: CSAQSGVTDTQYF; CDR3nt: TGCAGTGCTCAGTCTGGGGTAACAGATACGCAGTATTTT
d_gene: -; abundance: many; v_gene: TRBV12-3/TRBV12-4; j_gene: TRBJ1-2; CDR3aa: CASSLAGQGYGYTF; CDR3nt: TGTGCCAGCAGTTTAGCCGGACAAGGCTATGGCTACACCTTC
d_gene: -; abundance: -; v_gene: TRBV6-2/TRBV6-3; j_gene: TRBJ2-5; CDR3aa: CASSYGGSIQETQYF; CDR3nt: TGTGCCAGCAGTTACGGCGGGTCTATCCAAGAGACCCAGTACTTC
d_gene: -; abundance: -; v_gene: TRBV4-2; j_gene: TRBJ2-4; CDR3aa: CASSQGNVQGAKNIQYF; CDR3nt: TGTGCCAGCAGCCAAGGGAATGTTCAGGGGGCCAAAAACATTCAGTACTTC
d_gene: -; abundance: -; v_gene: TRBV10-1; j_gene: TRBJ2-5; CDR3aa: CASSESQGRQETQYF; CDR3nt: TGCGCCAGCAGTGAGTCTCAGGGGCGGCAAGAGACCCAGTACTTC
d_gene: -; abundance: -; v_gene: TRBV7-3; j_gene: TRBJ2-2; CDR3aa: CASSFGGTGITGELFF; CDR3nt: TGTGCCAGCAGCTTCGGAGGGACGGGAATCACCGGGGAGCTGTTTTTT
d_gene: -; abundance: -; v_gene: TRBV9; j_gene: TRBJ1-6; CDR3aa: CASGRFDEVSPLHF; CDR3nt: TGTGCCAGCGGACGGTTCGATGAGGTTTCACCCCTCCACTTT
d_gene: -; abundance: few; v_gene: TRBV7-9; j_gene: TRBJ1-2; CDR3aa: CASSLEFGVLRYGYTF; CDR3nt: TGTGCCAGCAGCTTAGAGTTCGGGGTCCTACGCTATGGCTACACCTTC
d_gene: TRBD1; abundance: few; v_gene: TRBV5-5; j_gene: TRBJ2-1; CDR3aa: CASSSETGFNEQFF; CDR3nt: TGTGCCAGCAGCTCGGAGACAGGGTTCAATGAGCAGTTCTTC
d_gene: -; abundance: -; v_gene: TRBV7-6; j_gene: TRBJ2-2; CDR3aa: CASSLAWTANTGELFF; CDR3nt: TGTGCCAGCAGCTTAGCGTGGACAGCGAACACCGGGGAGCTGTTTTTT
d_gene: -; abundance: -; v_gene: TRBV20-1; j_gene: TRBJ2-5; CDR3aa: CSASPPGPQETQYF; CDR3nt: TGCAGTGCTAGCCCGCCGGGGCCACAAGAGACCCAGTACTTC
d_gene: -; abundance: many; v_gene: TRBV5-1; j_gene: TRBJ1-3; CDR3aa: CASRVELGSGNTIYF; CDR3nt: TGCGCCAGCAGAGTGGAGCTAGGATCTGGAAACACCATATATTTT
d_gene: TRBD2; abundance: -; v_gene: TRBV6-6; j_gene: TRBJ2-4; CDR3aa: CASSTWREDPKNIQYF; CDR3nt: TGTGCCAGCAGCACCTGGCGGGAGGACCCCAAAAACATTCAGTACTTC
d_gene: -; abundance: few; v_gene: TRBV24-1; j_gene: TRBJ1-2; CDR3aa: CATSDQTRFDGYTF; CDR3nt: TGTGCCACCAGTGATCAGACAAGGTTTGATGGCTACACCTTC
d_gene: TRBD1; abundance: -; v_gene: TRBV6-1; j_gene: TRBJ2-7; CDR3aa: CASRGQGRSYEQYF; CDR3nt: TGTGCCAGCAGGGGACAGGGGCGCTCCTACGAGCAGTACTTC
d_gene: -; abundance: -; v_gene: TRBV6-5; j_gene: TRBJ2-1; CDR3aa: CASSYPGTNRQFF; CDR3nt: TGTGCCAGCAGTTACCCGGGGACCAACCGGCAGTTCTTC
d_gene: -; abundance: few; v_gene: TRBV7-9; j_gene: TRBJ1-1; CDR3aa: CASSLGTRSEAFF; CDR3nt: TGTGCCAGCAGCTTAGGTACCCGGTCTGAAGCTTTCTTT
d_gene: TRBD1; abundance: -; v_gene: TRBV12-5; j_gene: TRBJ1-4; CDR3aa: CASGPRDRANEKLFF; CDR3nt: TGTGCTAGTGGTCCCCGCGACAGGGCTAATGAAAAACTGTTTTTT
d_gene: TRBD1; abundance: -; v_gene: TRBV7-9; j_gene: TRBJ2-3; CDR3aa: CASSLGRGTGRTDTQYF; CDR3nt: TGTGCCAGCAGCTTAGGACGGGGGACAGGGCGCACAGATACGCAGTATTTT
d_gene: -; abundance: -; v_gene: TRBV6-5; j_gene: TRBJ1-1; CDR3aa: CASRDVSEAFF; CDR3nt: TGTGCCAGCAGAGATGTTAGTGAAGCTTTCTTT
d_gene: TRBD2; abundance: -; v_gene: TRBV5-6; j_gene: TRBJ2-3; CDR3aa: CASSVAGVTDTQYF; CDR3nt: TGTGCCAGCAGCGTAGCGGGCGTCACAGATACGCAGTATTTT
d_gene: -; abundance: -; v_gene: TRBV28; j_gene: TRBJ2-3; CDR3aa: CASSLTPGSTDTQYF; CDR3nt: TGTGCCAGCAGTTTAACACCGGGATCCACAGATACGCAGTATTTT